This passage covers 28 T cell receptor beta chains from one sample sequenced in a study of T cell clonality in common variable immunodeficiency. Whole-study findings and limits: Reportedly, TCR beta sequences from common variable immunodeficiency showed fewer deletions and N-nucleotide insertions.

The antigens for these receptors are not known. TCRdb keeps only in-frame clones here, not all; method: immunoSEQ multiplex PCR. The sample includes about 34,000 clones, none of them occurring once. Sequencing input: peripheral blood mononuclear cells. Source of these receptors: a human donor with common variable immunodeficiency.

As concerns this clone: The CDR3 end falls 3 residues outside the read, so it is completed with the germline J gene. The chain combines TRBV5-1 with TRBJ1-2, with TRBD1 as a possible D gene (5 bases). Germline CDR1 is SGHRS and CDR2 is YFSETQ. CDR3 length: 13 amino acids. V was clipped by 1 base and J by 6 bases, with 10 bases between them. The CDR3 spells CASSLQTGDGYTF. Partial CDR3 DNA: TGCGCCAGCAGCTTGCAAACAGGCGATGGC.

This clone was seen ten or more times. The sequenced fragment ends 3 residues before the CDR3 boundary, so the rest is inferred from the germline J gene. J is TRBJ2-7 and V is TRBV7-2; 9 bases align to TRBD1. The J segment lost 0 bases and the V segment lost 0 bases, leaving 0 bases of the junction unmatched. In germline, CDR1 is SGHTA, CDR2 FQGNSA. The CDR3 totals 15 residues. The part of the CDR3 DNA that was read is TGTGCCAGCAGCTTAGCGGGACAGGGCTCCTACGAG. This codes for CASSLAGQGSYE. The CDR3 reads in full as CASSLAGQGSYEQYF.

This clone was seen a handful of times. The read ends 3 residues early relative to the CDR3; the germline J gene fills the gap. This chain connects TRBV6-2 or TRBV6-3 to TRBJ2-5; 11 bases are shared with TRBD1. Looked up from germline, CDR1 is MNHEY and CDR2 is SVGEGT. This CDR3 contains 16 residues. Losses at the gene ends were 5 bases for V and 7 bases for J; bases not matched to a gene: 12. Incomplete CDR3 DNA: TGTGCCAGCAGTGTGGACAGGGGGCGCTTATCCAGGACC. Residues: CASSVDRGRLSRT. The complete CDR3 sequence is CASSVDRGRLSRTQYF.

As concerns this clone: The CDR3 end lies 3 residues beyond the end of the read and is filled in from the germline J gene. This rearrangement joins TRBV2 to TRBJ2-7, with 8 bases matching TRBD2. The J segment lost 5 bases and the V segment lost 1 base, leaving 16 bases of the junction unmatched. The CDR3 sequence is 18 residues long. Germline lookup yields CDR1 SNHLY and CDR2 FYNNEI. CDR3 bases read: TGTGCCAGCAGTGAAGAGGCTTGGCGGGAGGAAATCTGGGACGAG. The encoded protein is CASSEEAWREEIWDE. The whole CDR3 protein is CASSEEAWREEIWDEQYF.

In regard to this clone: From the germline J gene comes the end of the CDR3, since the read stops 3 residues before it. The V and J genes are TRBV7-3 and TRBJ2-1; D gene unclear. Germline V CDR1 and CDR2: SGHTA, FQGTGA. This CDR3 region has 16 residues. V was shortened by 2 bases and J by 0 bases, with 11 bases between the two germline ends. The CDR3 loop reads CASSLEAVSSYNEQFF. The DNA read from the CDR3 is TGTGCCAGCAGCTTAGAGGCGGTAAGCTCCTACAATGAG.

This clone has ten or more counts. The CDR3 bases that were read are TGTGCCAGCAGTGTCAACAGGGGGGTAGGCACTGAA. It encodes CASSVNRGVGTE. The full CDR3 reads CASSVNRGVGTEAFF. The genes are TRBV6-1 and TRBJ1-1; 8 nucleotides agree with TRBD1. Read sequence stops 3 residues before the CDR3 end, and the germline J gene provides the missing end. The V and J ends lost 4 bases and 4 bases, in that order; junction bases with no gene match: 8. CDR1 is MNHNS, CDR2 SASEGT, per germline. The CDR3 contains 15 residues.

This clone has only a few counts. The CDR3 loop reads CATRAVQGLDYGYTF. Incomplete CDR3 DNA: TGTGCCACCCGGGCGGTACAGGGCTTGGACTATGGC. The V and J genes are TRBV19 and TRBJ1-2; weak D call: TRBD1 (6 bases). The read ends 3 residues before the CDR3 terminus; that terminus is restored from the germline J gene. V lost 10 bases and J 3 bases, leaving 21 bases between the germline ends. This CDR3 has 15 amino acids. Germline CDR1 reads LNHDA; CDR2 reads SQIVND (reference sequence).

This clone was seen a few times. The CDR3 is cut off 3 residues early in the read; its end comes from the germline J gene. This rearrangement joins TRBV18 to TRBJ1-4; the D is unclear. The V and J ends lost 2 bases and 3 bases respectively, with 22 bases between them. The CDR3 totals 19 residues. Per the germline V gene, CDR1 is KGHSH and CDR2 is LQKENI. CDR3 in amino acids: CASSPKGPGNREANEKLFF. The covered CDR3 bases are TGTGCCAGCTCACCAAAAGGTCCGGGGAACCGAGAGGCTAATGAAAAA.

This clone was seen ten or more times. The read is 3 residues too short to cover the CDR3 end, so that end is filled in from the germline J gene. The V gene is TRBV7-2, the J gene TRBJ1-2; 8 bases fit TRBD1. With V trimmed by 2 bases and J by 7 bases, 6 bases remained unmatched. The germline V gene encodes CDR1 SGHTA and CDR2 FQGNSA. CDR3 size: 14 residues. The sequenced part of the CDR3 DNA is TGTGCCAGCAGCTTACAGGGGGCGAGTTTTGGC. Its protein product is CASSLQGASFG. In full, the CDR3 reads CASSLQGASFGYTF.

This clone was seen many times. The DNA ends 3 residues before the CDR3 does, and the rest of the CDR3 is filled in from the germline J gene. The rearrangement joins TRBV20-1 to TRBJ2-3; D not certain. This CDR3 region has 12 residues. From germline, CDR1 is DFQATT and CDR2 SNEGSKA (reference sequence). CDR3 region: CSASKKRGSQYF. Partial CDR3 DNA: TGCAGTGCTAGTAAGAAACGCGGCTCG.

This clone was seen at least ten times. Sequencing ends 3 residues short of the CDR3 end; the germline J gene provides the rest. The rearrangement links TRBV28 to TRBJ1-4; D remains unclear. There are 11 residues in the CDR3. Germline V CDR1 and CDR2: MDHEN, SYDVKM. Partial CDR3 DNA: TGTGCCAGCAGTCCCCTCAGGCAA. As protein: CASSPLRQ. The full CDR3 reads CASSPLRQLFF. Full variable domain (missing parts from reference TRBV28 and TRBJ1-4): DVKVTQSSRYLVKRTGEKVFLECVQDMDHENMFWYRQDPGLGLRLIYFSYDVKMKEKGDIPEGYSVSREKKERFSLILESASTNQTSMYLCASSPLRQLFFGSGTQLSVL.

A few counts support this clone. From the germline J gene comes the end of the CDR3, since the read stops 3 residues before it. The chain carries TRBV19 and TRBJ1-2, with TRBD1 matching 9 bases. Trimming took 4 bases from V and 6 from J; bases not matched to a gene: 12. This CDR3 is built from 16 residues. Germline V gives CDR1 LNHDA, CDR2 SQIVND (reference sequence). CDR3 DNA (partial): TGTGCCAGTAGTACCTCCCCTCGGACAGGGGCGGATGGC. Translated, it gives CASSTSPRTGADG. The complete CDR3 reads CASSTSPRTGADGYTF.

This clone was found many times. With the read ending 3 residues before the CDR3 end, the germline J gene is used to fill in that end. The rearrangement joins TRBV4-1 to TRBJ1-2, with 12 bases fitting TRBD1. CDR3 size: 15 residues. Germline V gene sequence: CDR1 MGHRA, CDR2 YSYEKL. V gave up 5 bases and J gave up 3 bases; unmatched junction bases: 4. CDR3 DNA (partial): TGCGCCAGCAGCGTGGGACAGGGGGCAGACTATGGC. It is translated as CASSVGQGADYG. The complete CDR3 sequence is CASSVGQGADYGYTF.

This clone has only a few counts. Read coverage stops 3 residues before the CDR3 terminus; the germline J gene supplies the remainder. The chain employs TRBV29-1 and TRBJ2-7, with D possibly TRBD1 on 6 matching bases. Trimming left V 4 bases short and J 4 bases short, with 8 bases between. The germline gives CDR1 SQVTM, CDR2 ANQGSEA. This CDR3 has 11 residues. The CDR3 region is CSVVQGYEQYF. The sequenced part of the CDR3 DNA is TGCAGCGTTGTTCAGGGGTACGAG.

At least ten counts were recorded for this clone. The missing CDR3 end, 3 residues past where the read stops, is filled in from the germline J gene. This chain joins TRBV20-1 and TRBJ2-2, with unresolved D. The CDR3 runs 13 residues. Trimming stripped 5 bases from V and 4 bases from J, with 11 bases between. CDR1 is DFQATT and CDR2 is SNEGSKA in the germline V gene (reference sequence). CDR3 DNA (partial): TGCAGTGCTCCCCCTTGGCCCACCGGGGAG. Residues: CSAPPWPTGE. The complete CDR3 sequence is CSAPPWPTGELFF.

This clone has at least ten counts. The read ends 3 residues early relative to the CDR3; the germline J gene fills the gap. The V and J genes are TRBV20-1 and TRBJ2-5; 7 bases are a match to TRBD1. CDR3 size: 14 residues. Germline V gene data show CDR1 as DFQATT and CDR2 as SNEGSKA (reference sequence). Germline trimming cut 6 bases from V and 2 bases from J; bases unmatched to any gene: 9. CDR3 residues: CSAPDRTFQETQYF. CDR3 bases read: TGCAGTGCCCCGGACAGGACCTTTCAAGAGACC.

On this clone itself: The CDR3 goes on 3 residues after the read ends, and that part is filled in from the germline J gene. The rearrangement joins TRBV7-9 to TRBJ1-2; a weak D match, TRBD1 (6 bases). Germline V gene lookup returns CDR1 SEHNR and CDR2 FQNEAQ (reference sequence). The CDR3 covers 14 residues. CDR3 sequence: CASTPRGASGGYTF. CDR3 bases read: TGTGCCAGCACCCCTCGGGGGGCGTCAGGGGGC.

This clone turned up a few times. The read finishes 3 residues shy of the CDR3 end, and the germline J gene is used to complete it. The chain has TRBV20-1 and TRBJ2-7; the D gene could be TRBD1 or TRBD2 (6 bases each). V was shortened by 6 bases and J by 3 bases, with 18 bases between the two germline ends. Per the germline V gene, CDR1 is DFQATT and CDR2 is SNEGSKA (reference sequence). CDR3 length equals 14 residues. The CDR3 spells CSAGGTNRDYEQYF. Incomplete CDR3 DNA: TGCAGTGCAGGAGGGACAAACAGGGACTACGAG.

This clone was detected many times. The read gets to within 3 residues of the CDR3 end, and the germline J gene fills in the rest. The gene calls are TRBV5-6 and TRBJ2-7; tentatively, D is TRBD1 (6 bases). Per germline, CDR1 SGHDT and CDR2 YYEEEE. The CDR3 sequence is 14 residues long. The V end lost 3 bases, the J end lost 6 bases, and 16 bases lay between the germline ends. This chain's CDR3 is CASSSWGLASEQYF. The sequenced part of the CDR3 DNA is TGTGCCAGCAGCTCCTGGGGGCTTGCCTCCGAG.

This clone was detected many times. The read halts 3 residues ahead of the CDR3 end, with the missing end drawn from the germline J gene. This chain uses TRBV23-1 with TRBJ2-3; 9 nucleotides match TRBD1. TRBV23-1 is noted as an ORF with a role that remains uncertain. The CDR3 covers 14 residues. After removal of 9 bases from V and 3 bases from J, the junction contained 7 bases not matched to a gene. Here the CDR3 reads CARNRDRVTDTQYF. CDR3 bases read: TGCGCCAGAAACCGGGACAGGGTAACAGATACG.

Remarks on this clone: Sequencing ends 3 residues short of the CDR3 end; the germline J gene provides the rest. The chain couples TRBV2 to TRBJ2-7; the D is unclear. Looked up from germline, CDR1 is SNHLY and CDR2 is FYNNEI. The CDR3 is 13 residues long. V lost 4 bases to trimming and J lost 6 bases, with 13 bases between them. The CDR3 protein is CASSGRVLGEQYF. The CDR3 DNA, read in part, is TGTGCCAGCAGTGGTCGGGTTTTGGGCGAG.

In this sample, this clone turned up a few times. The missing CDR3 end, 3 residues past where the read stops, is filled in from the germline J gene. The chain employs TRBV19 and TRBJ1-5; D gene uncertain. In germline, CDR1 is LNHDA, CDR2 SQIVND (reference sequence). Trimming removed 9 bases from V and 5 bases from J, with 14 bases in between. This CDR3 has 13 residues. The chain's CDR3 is CASSPEIHQPQHF. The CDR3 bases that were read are TGTGCCAGCAGTCCAGAGATTCATCAGCCC. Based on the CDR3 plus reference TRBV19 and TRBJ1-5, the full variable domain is DGGITQSPKYLFRKEGQNVTLSCEQNLNHDAMYWYRQDPGQGLRLIYYSQIVNDFQKGDIAEGYSVSREKKESFPLTVTSAQKNPTAFYLCASSPEIHQPQHFGDGTRLSIL.

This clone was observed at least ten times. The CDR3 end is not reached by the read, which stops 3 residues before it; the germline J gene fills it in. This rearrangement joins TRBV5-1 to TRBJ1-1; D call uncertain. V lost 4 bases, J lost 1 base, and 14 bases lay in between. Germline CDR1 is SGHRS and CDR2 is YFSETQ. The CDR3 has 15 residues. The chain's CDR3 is CASSPFPEGNTEAFF. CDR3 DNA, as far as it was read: TGCGCCAGCAGCCCTTTCCCGGAGGGGAACACTGAA.

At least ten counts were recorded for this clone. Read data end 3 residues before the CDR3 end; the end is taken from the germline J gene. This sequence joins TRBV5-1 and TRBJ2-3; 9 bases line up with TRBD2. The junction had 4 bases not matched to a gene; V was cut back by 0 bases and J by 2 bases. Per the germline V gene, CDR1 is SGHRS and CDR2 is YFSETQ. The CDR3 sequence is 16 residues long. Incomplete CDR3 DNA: TGCGCCAGCAGCTTGGGCGGCGGGAGGGACACAGATACG. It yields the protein CASSLGGGRDTDT. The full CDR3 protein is CASSLGGGRDTDTQYF.

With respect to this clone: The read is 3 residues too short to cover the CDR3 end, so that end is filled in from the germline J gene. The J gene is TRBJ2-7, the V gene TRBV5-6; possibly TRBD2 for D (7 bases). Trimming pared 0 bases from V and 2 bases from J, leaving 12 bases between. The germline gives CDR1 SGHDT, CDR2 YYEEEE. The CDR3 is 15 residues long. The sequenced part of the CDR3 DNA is TGTGCCAGCAGCTTGGATCGGGGGGCCACCTACGAG. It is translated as CASSLDRGATYE. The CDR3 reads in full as CASSLDRGATYEQYF.

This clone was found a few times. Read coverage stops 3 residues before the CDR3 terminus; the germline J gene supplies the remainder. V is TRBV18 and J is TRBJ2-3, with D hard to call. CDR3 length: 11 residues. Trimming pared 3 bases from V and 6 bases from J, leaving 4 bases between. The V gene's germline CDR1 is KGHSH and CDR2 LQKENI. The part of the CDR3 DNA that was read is TGTGCCAGCTCACCCTCGGATACG. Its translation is CASSPSDT. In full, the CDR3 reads CASSPSDTQYF.

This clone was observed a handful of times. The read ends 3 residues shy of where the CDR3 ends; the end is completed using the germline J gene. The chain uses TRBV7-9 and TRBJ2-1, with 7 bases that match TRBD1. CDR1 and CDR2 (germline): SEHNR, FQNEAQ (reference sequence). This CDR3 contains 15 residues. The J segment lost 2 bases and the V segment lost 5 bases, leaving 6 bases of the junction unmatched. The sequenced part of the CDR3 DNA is TGTGCCAGCAGCGACAGGACAGGACCCTACAATGAG. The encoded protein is CASSDRTGPYNE. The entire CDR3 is CASSDRTGPYNEQFF.

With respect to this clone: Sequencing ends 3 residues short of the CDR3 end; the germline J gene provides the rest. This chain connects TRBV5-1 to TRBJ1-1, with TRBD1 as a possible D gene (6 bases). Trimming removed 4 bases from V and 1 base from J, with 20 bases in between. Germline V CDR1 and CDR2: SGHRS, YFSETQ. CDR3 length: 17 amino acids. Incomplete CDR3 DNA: TGCGCCAGCAGCATACCAGTAGCGGGACACGGGAACACTGAA. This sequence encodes CASSIPVAGHGNTE. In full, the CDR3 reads CASSIPVAGHGNTEAFF.